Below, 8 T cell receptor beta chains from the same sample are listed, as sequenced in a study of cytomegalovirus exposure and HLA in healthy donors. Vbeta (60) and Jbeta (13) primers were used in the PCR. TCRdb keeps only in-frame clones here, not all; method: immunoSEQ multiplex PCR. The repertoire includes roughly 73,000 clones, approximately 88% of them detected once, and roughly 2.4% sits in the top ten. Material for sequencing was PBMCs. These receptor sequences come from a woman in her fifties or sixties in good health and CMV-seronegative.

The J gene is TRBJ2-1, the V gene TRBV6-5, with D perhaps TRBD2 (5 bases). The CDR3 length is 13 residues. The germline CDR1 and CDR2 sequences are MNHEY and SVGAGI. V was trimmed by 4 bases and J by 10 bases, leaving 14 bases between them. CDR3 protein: CASSSPGVGEQFF. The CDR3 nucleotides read TGTGCCAGCAGTTCCCCCGGGGTGGGGGAGCAGTTCTTC.

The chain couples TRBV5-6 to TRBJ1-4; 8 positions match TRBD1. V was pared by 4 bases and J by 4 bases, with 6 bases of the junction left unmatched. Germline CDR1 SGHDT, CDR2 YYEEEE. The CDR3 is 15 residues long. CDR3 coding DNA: TGTGCCAGCAGCATCGGACAGGGCATTAATGAAAAACTGTTTTTT. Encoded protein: CASSIGQGINEKLFF.

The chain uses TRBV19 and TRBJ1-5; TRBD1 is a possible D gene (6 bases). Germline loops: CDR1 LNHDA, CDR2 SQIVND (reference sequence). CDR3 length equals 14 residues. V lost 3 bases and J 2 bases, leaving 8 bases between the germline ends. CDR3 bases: TGTGCCAGTAGTATTTCAGGGGGCAATCAGCCCCAGCATTTT. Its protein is CASSISGGNQPQHF.

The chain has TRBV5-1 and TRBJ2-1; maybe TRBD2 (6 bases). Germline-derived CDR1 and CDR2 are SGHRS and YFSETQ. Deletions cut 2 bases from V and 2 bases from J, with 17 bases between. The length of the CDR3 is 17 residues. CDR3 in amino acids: CASSFSGPVTAYNEQFF. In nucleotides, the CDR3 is TGCGCCAGCAGCTTTAGCGGACCCGTAACCGCCTACAATGAGCAGTTCTTC.

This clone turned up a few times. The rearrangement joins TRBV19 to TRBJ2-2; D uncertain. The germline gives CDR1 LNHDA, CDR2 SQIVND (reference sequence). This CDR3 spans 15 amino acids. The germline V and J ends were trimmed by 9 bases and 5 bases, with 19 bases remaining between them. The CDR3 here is CASTVRPQTTGELFF. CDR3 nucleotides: TGTGCCAGCACCGTGAGGCCGCAAACTACCGGGGAGCTGTTTTTT.

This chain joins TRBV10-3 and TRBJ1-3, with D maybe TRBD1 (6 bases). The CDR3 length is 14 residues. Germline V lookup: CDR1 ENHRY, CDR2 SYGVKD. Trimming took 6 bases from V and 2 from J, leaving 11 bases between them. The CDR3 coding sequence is TGTGCCATCAGGGTACAGGGTGCTGGAAACACCATATATTTT. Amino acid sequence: CAIRVQGAGNTIYF.

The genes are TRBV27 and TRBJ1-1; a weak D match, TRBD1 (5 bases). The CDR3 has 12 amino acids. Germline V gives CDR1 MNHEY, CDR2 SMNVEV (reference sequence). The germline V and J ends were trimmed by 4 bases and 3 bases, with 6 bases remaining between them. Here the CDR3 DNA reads TGTGCCAGCAGTTGGGGCTACACTGAAGCTTTCTTT. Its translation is CASSWGYTEAFF.

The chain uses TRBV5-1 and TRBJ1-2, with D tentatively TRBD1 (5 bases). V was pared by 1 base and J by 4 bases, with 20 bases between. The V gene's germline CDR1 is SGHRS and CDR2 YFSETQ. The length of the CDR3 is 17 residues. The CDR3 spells CASSLSLGGALLYGYTF. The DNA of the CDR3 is TGCGCCAGCAGCTTGAGTTTAGGTGGGGCACTACTCTATGGCTACACCTTC. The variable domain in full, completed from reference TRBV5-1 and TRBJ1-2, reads KAGVTQTPRYLIKTRGQQVTLSCSPISGHRSVSWYQQTPGQGLQFLFEYFSETQRNKGNFPGRFSGRQFSNSRSEMNVSTLELGDSALYLCASSLSLGGALLYGYTFGSGTRLTVV.